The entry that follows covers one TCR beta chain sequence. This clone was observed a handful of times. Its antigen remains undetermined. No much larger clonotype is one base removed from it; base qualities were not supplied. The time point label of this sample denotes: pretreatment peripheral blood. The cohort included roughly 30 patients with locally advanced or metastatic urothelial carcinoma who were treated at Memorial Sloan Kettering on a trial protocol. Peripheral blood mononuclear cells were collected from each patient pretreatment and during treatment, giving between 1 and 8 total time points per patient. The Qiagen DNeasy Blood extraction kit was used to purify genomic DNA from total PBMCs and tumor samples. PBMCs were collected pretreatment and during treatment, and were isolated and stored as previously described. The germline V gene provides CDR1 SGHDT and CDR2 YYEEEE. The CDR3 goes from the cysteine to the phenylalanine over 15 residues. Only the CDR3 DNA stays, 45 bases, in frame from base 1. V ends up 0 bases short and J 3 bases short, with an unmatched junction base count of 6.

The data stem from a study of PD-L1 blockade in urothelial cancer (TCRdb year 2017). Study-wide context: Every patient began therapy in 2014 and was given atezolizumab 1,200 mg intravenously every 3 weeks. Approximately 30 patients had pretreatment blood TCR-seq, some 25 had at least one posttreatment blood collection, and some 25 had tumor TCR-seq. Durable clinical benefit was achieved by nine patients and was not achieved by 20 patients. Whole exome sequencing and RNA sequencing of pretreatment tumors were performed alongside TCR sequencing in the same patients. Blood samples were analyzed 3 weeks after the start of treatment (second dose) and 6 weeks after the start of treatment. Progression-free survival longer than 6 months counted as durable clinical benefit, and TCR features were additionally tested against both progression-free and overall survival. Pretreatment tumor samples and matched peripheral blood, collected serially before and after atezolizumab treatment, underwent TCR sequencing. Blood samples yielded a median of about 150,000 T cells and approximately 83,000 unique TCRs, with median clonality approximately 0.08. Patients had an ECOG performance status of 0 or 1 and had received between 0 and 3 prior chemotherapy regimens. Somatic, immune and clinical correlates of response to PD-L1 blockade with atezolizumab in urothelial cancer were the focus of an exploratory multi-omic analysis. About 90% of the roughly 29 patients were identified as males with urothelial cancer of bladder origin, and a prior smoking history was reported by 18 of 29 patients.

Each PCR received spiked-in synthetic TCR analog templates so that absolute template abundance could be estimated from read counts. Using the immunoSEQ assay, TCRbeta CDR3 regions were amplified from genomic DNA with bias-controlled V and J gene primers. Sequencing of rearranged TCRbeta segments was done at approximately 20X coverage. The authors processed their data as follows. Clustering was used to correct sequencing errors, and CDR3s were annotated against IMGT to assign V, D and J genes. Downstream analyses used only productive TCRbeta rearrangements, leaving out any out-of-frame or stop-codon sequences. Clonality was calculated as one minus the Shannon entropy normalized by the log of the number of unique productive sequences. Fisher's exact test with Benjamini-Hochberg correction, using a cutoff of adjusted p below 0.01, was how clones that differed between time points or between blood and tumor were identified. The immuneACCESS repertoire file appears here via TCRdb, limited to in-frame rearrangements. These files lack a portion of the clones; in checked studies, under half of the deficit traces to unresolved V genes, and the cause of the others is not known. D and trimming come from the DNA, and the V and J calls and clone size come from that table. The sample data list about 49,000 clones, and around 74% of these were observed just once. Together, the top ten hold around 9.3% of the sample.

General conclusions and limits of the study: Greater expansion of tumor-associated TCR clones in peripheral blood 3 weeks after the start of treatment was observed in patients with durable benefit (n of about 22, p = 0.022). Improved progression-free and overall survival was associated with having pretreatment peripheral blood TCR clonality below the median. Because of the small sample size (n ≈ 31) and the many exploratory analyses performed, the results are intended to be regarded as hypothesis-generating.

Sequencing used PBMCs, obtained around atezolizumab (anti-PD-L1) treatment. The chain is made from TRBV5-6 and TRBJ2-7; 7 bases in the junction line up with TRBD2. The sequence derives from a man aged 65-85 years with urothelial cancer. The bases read TGTGCCAGCAGCTTGGCCGGGGGGAGGCTCTACGAGCAGTACTTC. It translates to CASSLAGGRLYEQYF.